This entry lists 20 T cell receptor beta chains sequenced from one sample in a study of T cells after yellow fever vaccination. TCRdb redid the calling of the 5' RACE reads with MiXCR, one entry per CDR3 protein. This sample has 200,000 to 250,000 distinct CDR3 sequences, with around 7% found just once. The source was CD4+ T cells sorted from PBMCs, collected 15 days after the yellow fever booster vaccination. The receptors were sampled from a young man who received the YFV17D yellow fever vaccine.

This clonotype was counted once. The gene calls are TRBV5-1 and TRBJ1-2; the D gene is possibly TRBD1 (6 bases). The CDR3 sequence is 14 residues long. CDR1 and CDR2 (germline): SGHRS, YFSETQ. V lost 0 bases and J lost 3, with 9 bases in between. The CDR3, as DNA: TGCGCCAGCAGCTTGGATGGGGGCGACTATGGCTACACCTTC. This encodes CASSLDGGDYGYTF. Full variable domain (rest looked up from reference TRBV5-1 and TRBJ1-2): KAGVTQTPRYLIKTRGQQVTLSCSPISGHRSVSWYQQTPGQGLQFLFEYFSETQRNKGNFPGRFSGRQFSNSRSEMNVSTLELGDSALYLCASSLDGGDYGYTFGSGTRLTVV.

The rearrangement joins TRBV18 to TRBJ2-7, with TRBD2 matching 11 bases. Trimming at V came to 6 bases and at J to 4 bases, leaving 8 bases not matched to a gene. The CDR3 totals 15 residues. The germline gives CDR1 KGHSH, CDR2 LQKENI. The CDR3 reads CASSSTGTSGYEQYF. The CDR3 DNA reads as TGTGCCAGCTCGTCGACGGGGACTAGCGGTTACGAGCAGTACTTC.

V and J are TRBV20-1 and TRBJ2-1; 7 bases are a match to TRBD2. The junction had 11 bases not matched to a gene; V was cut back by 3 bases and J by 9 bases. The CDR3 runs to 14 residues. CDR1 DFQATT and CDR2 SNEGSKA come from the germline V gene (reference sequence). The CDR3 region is CSARLEGRGGEQFF. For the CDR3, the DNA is TGCAGTGCTAGGTTGGAGGGGCGCGGGGGTGAGCAGTTCTTC.

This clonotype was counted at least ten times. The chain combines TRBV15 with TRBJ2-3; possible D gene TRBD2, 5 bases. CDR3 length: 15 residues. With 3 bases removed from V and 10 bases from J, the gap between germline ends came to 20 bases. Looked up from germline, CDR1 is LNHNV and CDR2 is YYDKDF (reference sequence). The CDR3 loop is CATSRDSVAGKAQYF. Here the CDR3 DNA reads TGTGCCACCAGCAGGGACTCGGTGGCTGGGAAGGCGCAGTATTTT.

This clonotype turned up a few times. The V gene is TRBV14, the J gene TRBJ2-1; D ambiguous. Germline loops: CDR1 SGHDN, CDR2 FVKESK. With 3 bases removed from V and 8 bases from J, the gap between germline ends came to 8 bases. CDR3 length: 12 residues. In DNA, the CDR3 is TGTGCCAGCAGCCAGCCTTCACATGAGCAGTTCTTC. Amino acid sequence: CASSQPSHEQFF. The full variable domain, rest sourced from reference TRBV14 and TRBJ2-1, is EAGVTQFPSHSVIEKGQTVTLRCDPISGHDNLYWYRRVMGKEIKFLLHFVKESKQDESGMPNNRFLAERTGGTYSTLKVQPAELEDSGVYFCASSQPSHEQFFGPGTRLTVL.

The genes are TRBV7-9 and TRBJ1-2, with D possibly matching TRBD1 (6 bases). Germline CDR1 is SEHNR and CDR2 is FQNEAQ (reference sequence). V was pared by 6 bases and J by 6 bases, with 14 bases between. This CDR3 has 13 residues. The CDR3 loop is CASRPTGMHGYTF. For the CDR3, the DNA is TGTGCCAGCAGACCAACAGGGATGCATGGCTACACCTTC.

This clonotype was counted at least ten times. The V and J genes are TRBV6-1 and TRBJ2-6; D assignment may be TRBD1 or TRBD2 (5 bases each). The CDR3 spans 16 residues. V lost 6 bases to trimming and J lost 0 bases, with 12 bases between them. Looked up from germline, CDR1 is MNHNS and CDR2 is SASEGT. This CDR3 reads CASRRDRDSGANVLTF. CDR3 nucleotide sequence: TGTGCCAGCAGACGGGACCGGGACTCTGGGGCCAACGTCCTGACTTTC.

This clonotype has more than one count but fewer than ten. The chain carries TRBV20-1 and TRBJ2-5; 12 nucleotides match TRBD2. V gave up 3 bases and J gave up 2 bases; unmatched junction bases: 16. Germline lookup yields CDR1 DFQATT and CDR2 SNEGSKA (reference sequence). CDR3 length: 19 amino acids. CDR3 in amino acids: CSASGSINRLAGVQETQYF. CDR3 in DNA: TGCAGTGCTAGTGGTTCAATTAACAGACTAGCGGGGGTTCAAGAGACCCAGTACTTC.

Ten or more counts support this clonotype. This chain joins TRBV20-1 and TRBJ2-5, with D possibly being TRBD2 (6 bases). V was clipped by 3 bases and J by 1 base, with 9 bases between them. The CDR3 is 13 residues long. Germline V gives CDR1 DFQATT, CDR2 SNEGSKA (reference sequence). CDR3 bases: TGCAGTGCTAGTAGGGAGGTCCAAGAGACCCAGTACTTC. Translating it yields CSASREVQETQYF.

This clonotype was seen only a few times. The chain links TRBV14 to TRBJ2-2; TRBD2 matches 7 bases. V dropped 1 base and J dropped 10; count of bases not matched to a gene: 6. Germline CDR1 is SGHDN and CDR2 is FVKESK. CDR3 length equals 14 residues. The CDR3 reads CASSQAGGRVELFF. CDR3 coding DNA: TGTGCCAGCAGCCAAGCGGGGGGACGAGTGGAGCTGTTTTTT. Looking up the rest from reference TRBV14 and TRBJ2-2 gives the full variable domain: EAGVTQFPSHSVIEKGQTVTLRCDPISGHDNLYWYRRVMGKEIKFLLHFVKESKQDESGMPNNRFLAERTGGTYSTLKVQPAELEDSGVYFCASSQAGGRVELFFGEGSRLTVL.

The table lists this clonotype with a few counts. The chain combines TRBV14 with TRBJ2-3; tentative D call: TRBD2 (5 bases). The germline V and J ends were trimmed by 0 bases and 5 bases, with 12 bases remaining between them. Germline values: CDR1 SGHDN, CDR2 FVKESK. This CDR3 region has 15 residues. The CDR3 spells CASSQEGGSGDTQYF. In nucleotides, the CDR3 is TGTGCCAGCAGCCAAGAAGGAGGCTCCGGAGATACGCAGTATTTT.

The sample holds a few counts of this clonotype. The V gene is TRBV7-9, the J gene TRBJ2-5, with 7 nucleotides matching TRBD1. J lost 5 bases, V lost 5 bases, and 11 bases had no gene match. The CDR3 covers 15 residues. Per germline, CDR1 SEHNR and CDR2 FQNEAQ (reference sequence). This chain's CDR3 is CASSPPGRGHETQYF. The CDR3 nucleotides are TGTGCCAGCAGCCCACCCGGAAGGGGGCATGAGACCCAGTACTTC.

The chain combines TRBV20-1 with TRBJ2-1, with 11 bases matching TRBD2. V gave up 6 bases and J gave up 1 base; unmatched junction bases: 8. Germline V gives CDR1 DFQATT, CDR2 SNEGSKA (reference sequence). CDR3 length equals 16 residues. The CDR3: CSARTSGPKSYNEQFF. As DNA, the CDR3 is TGCAGTGCCCGGACTAGCGGGCCCAAATCCTACAATGAGCAGTTCTTC.

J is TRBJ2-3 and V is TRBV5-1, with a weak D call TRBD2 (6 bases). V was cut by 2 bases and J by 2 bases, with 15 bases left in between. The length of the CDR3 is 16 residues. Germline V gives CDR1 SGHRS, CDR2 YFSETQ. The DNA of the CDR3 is TGCGCCAGCAGCTTAAATCACTGGAGGGACACAGATACGCAGTATTTT. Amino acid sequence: CASSLNHWRDTDTQYF.

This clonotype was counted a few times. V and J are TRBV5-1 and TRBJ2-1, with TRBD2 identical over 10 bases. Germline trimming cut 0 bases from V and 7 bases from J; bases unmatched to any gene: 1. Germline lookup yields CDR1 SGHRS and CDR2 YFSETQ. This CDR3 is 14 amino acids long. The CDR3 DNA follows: TGCGCCAGCAGCTTGGAACTAGCGGGAAATGAGCAGTTCTTC. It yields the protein CASSLELAGNEQFF.

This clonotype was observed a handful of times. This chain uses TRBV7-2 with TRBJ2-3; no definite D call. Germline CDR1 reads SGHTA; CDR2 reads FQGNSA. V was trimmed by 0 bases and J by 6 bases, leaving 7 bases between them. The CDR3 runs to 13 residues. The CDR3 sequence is CASSLAPGDTQYF. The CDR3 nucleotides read TGTGCCAGCAGCTTAGCTCCCGGGGATACGCAGTATTTT.

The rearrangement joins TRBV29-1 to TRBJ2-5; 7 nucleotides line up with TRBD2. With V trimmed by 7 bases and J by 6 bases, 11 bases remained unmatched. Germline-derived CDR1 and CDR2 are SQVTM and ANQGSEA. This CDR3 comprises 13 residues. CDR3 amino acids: CSAAIREGQTQYF. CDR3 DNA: TGCAGCGCCGCGATTAGGGAGGGTCAGACCCAGTACTTC.

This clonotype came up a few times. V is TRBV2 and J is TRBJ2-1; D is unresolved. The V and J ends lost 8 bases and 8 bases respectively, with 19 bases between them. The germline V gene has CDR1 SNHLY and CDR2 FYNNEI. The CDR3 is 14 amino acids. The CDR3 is CASSRRTRIDEQFF. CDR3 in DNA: TGTGCCAGCTCAAGGAGAACCAGGATCGATGAGCAGTTCTTC.

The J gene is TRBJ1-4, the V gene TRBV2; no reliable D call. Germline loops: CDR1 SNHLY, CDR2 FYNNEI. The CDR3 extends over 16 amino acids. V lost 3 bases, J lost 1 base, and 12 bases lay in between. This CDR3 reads CASSEIGVRTNEKLFF. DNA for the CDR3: TGTGCCAGCAGTGAGATTGGGGTGAGAACTAATGAAAAACTGTTTTTT. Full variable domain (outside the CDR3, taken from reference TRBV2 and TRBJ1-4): EPEVTQTPSHQVTQMGQEVILRCVPISNHLYFYWYRQILGQKVEFLVSFYNNEISEKSEIFDDQFSVERPDGSNFTLKIRSTKLEDSAMYFCASSEIGVRTNEKLFFGSGTQLSVL.

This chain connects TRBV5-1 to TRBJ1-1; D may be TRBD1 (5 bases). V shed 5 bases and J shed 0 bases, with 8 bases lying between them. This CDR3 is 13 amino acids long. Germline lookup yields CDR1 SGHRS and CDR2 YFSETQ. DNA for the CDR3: TGCGCCAGCAGGACAGAGTTGAACACTGAAGCTTTCTTT. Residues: CASRTELNTEAFF. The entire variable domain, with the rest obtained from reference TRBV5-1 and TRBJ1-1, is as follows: KAGVTQTPRYLIKTRGQQVTLSCSPISGHRSVSWYQQTPGQGLQFLFEYFSETQRNKGNFPGRFSGRQFSNSRSEMNVSTLELGDSALYLCASRTELNTEAFFGQGTRLTVV.